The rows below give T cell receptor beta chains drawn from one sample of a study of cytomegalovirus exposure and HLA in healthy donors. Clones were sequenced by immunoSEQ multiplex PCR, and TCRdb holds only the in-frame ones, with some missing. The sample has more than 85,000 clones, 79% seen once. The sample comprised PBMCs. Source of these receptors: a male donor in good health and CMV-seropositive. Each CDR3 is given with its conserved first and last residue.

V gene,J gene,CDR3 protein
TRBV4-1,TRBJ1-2,CASSQDGGPYGYTF
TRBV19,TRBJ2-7,CASSAPESSNEQYF
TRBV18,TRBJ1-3,CASSPSAGNTIYF
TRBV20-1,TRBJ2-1,CSARTVEQFF
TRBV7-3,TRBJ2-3,CASSPLSGGAADTQYF
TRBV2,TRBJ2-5,CASSEKRGVQETQYF
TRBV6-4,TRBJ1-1,CASRGTGSVTEAFF
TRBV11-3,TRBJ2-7,CASSPGHTSNEQYF
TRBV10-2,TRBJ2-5,CASSVGGETQYF
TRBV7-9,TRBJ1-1,CASSLQTGGGTEAFF
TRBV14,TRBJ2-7,CASSQALAGDYEQYF
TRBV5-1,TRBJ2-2,CASSPSGGTNTGELFF
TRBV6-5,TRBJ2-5,CASSYSPQGVGETQYF
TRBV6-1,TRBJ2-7,CASSALSEQYF
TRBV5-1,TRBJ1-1,CASSLLDRSAEAFF
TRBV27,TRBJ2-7,CASSFNSYEQYF
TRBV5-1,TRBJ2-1,CASSLTAGDYNEQFF
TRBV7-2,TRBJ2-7,CASSLVPGSYEQYF
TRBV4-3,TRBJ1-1,CAISQEPFGTGRGTEAFF
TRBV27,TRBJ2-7,CASRLSRTSEREQYF
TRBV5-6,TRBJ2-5,CASSSQNVETQYF
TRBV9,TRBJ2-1,CASSARTSGGDNEQFF
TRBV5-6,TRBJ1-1,CASSLVGQGGTEAFF
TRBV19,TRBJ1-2,CASSIGQGINGYTF
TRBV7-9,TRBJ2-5,CASSLIAGGEETQYF
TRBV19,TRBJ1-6,CASSIAADNSPLHF
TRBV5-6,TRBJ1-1,CASSLVGTPLRGAEAFF
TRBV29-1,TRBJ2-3,CSVKRGTGTDTQYF
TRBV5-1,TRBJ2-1,CASSPIGLAGLYNEQFF
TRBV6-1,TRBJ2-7,CASIAGPLSYEQYF
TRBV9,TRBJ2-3,CASSVGNLGGPSTDTQYF
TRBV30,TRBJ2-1,CAWTSGTGAYNEQFF
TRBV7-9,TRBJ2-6,CASSPVGGAGANVLTF
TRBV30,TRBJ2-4,CAWTSLPGQGANIQYF
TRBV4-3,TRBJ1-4,CASSQGQGNEKLFF
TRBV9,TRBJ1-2,CASSVGVTANYGYTF